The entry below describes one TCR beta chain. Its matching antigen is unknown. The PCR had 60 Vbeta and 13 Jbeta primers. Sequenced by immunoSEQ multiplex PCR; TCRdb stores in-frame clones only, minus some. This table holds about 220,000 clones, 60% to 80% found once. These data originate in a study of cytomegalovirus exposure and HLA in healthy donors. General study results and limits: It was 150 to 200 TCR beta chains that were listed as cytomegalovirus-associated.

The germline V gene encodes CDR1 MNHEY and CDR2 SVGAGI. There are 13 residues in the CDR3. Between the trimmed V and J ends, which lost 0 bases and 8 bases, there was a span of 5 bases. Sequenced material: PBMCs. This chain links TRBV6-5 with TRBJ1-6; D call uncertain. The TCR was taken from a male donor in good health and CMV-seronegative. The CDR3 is CASSYSGDSPLHF. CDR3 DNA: TGTGCCAGCAGTTACTCGGGAGATTCACCCCTCCACTTT.